This TCR beta chain was sequenced for a study of metastatic and nonmetastatic thyroid tumors. A few counts support this clone. The junction departs from the called germline gene at one end, perhaps through a read error. Original handling: A classifier of distant metastasis in papillary thyroid cancer was built from CDR3 differences (across clinicopathological groups). TCRdb redid the clone calls on the PCR reads using MiXCR. The V and J calls shown here were made by TCRdb, not taken from the authors' results. The profile shows tens of thousands of clones, 28% of them singletons. Per germline, CDR1 MDHEN and CDR2 SYDVKM. The length of the CDR3 is 15 residues. Before thyroid surgery, none of the patients had received any treatment.

Sequenced: blood. The TCR comes from a male donor with papillary thyroid cancer or a benign thyroid nodule (not recorded which). Some clones in this sample may be carry-over from other donors' samples. The chain is built from TRBV28 and TRBJ2-2; D remains ambiguous. The CDR3 DNA reads TGTGCCAGCACTTTGGGCGGCACGAACACCGGTGAGCTGTTTTTT. Its translation is CASTLGGTNTGELFF.